This record looks at one T cell receptor (beta chain) sequence and its context. TCRdb reprocessed the RACE reads via MiXCR and lists one record per CDR3 protein. Of under 400,000 distinct CDR3 sequences in the sample, about 5.1% are singletons; the top ten hold around 2.6%. Specified time point: pre-sensitization, week 0. Treatment reported: therapeutic diphenylcyclopropenone sensitization with weekly scalp DPC. Alopecia patients deemed DPC-suitable, aged 18 to 70, excluding pregnancy. This entry belongs to a study of human T cells and chemical hapten exposure. Germline CDR1 reads MNHEY; CDR2 reads SMNVEV (reference sequence). The CDR3 consists of 15 residues. Trimming removed 0 bases from V and 5 bases from J, with 13 bases in between.

This clonotype was obtained from a woman in her forties or fifties with alopecia areata. Some clones in this sample may be carry-over from other donors' samples. Sequences were derived from whole blood, sampled in connection with sensitization to the hapten diphenylcyclopropenone (DPC). V gene TRBV27 combines with J gene TRBJ1-1; D gene ambiguous. CDR3 protein: CASSLSRRASTEAFF. CDR3 sequence (DNA): TGTGCCAGCAGTTTATCACGAAGGGCGAGTACTGAAGCTTTCTTT.